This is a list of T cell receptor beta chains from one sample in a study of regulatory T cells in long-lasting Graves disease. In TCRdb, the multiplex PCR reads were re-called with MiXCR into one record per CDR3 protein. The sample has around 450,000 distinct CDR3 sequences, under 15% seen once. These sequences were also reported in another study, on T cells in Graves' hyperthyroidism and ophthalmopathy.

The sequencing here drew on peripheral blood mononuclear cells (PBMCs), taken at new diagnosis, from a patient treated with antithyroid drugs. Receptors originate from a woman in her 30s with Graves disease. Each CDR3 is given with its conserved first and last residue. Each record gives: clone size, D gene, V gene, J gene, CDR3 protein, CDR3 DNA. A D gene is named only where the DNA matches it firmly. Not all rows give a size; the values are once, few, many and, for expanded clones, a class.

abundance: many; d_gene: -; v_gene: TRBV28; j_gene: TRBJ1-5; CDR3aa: CASNPGGQGSQPQHF; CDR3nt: TGTGCCAGCAACCCCGGGGGGCAGGGTAGTCAGCCCCAGCATTTT
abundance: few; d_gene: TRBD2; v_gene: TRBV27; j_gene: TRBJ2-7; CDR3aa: CASREEIAGSSYEQYF; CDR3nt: TGTGCCAGCAGGGAGGAGATAGCGGGATCGTCCTACGAGCAGTACTTC
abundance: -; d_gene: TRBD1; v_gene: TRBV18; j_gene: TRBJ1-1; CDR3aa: CASTTGETENTEAFF; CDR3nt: TGTGCCAGCACTACAGGGGAGACAGAGAACACTGAAGCTTTCTTT
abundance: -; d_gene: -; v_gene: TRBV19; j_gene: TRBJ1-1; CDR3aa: CASSGGFGALSTESFF; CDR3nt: TGTGCCAGTAGTGGAGGTTTTGGGGCGCTTAGCACTGAATCTTTCTTT
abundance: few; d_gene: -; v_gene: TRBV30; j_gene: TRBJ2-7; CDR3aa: CAWTGFDEQYF; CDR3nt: TGTGCCTGGACGGGGTTTGACGAGCAGTACTTC
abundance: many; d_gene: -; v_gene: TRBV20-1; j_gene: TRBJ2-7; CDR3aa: CSASWLTSAASYEQYF; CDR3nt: TGCAGTGCTAGTTGGTTAACCTCAGCGGCCTCCTACGAGCAGTACTTC
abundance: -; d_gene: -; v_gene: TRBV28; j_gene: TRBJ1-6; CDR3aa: CASSLSSGKFYNSPLHF; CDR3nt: TGTGCCAGCAGTTTAAGCTCAGGGAAGTTCTATAATTCACCCCTCCACTTT
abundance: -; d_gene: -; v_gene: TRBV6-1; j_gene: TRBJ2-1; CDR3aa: CATYDSSNEQSF; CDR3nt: TGTGCCACCTACGACTCGTCCAATGAGCAGTCCTTC
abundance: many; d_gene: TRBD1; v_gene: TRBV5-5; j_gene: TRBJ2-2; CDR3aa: CASSLAGTVNTGELFF; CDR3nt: TGTGCCAGCAGCTTGGCCGGGACAGTTAACACCGGGGAGCTGTTTTTT
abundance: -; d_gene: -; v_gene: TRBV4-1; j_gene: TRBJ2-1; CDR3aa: CASSQDERVPYNEQFF; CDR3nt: TGCGCCAGCAGCCAAGATGAAAGGGTTCCCTACAATGAGCAGTTCTTC
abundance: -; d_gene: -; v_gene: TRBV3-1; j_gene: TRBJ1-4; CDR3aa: CASSHVDGNEKLFF; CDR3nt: TGTGCCAGCAGCCATGTGGACGGCAATGAAAAACTGTTTTTT
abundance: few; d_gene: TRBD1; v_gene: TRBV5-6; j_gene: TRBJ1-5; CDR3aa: CASSFTGGNQPQHF; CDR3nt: TGTGCCAGCAGCTTCACAGGGGGCAATCAGCCCCAGCATTTT
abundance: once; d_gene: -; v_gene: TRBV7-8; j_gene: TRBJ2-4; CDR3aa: CASSLGQSRNIQYF; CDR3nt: TGTGCCAGCAGCTTAGGACAGTCGAGGAACATTCAGTACTTC
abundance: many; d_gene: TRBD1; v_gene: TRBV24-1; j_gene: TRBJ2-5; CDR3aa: CATSLTGTGKETQYF; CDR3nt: TGTGCCACCAGCCTAACCGGGACAGGAAAAGAGACCCAGTACTTC
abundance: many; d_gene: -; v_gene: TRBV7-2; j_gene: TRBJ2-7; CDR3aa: CASSNFLAYEQYF; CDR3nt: TGTGCCAGCAGCAATTTCCTAGCTTACGAGCAGTACTTC
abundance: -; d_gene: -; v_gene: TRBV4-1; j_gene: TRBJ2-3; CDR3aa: CASSQAPDTQYF; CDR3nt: TGCGCCAGCAGCCAAGCCCCAGATACGCAGTATTTT
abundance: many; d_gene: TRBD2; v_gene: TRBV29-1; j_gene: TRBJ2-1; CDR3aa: CSVGRLAGGEQFF; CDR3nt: TGCAGCGTTGGTAGGCTAGCGGGAGGTGAGCAGTTCTTC
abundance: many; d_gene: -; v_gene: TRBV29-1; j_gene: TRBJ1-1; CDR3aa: CSVRTGIPEAFF; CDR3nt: TGCAGCGTTCGTACAGGGATCCCTGAAGCTTTCTTT
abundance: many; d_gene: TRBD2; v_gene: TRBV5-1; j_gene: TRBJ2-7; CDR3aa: CASSRGLAGESSYEQYF; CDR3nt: TGCGCCAGCAGCCGGGGACTAGCGGGGGAGAGCTCCTACGAGCAGTACTTC
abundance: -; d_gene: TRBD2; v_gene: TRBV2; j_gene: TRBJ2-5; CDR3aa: CASSQADSGRQTQYF; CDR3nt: TGTGCCAGCAGCCAGGCGGATAGCGGGAGACAGACCCAGTACTTC
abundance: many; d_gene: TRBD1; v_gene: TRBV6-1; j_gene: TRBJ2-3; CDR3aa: CASSPSGTGGNTQYF; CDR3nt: TGTGCCAGCAGTCCCTCCGGGACAGGGGGCAATACGCAGTATTTT
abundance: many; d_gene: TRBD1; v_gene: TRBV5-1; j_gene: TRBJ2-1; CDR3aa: CASSSTGGSNEQFF; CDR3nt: TGCGCCAGCAGCTCCACAGGGGGGTCCAATGAGCAGTTCTTC
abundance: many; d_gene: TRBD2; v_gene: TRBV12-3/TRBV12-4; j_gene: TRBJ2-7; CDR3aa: CASSLEPLAGVPYEQYF; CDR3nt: TGTGCCAGCAGTTTAGAGCCACTAGCGGGAGTGCCCTACGAGCAGTACTTC
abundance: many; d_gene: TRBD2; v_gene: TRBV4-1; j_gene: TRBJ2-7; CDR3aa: CASSQEPGGGYEQYF; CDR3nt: TGCGCCAGCAGCCAAGAACCGGGAGGGGGGTACGAGCAGTACTTC
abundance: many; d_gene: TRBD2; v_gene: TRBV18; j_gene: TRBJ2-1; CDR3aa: CASSPGLAHNEQFF; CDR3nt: TGTGCCAGCTCACCGGGACTAGCGCACAATGAGCAGTTCTTC
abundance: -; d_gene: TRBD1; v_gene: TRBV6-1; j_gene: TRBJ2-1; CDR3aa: CASSEALGQANYNEQFF; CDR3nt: TGTGCCAGCAGTGAAGCCCTCGGACAGGCGAACTACAATGAGCAGTTCTTC
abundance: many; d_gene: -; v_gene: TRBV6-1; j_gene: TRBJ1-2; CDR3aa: CASSEVTGKDYGYTF; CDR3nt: TGTGCCAGCAGTGAAGTCACAGGGAAGGACTATGGCTACACCTTC
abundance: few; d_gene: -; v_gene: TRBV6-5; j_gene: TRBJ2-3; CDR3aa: CASSSRSGRDRNTQYF; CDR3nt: TGTGCCAGCAGTTCGAGGTCCGGACGCGACAGGAATACGCAGTATTTT
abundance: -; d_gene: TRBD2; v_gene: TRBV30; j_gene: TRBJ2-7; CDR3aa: CACAGLAGAYEQYF; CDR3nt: TGTGCCTGCGCGGGACTAGCGGGAGCCTACGAGCAGTACTTC
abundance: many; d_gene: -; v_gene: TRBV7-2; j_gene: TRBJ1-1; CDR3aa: CASRQGRPTEAFF; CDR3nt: TGTGCCAGCAGGCAAGGGAGGCCAACTGAAGCTTTCTTT
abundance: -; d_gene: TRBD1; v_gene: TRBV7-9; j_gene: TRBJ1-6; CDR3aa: CASRGGQASLEPLHF; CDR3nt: TGTGCCAGCCGCGGTGGACAGGCGTCGTTGGAACCCCTCCACTTT
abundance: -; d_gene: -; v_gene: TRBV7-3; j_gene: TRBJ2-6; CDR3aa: CASSPGHSSGANVLTF; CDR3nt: TGTGCCAGCAGCCCGGGACACAGCTCTGGGGCCAACGTCCTGACTTTC
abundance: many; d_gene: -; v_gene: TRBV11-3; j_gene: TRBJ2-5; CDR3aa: CASSLVSETQYF; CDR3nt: TGTGCCAGCAGCTTAGTGTCGGAGACCCAGTACTTC
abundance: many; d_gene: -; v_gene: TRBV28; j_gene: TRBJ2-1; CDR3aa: CASSLDANEQFF; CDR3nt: TGTGCCAGCAGTTTAGATGCTAATGAGCAGTTCTTC
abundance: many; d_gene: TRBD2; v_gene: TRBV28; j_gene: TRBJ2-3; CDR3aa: CASSLWVLRTKREDITDTQYF; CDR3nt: TGTGCCAGCAGTTTATGGGTTCTGCGGACTAAGCGGGAGGATATCACAGATACGCAGTATTTT
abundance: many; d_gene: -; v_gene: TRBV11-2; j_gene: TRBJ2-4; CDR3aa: CASSLPAKNIQYF; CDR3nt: TGTGCCAGCAGCCTACCAGCCAAAAACATTCAGTACTTC
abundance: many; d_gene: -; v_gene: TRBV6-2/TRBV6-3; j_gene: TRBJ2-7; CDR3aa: CASSYSPEQYF; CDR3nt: TGTGCCAGCAGTTACTCGCCGGAGCAGTACTTC
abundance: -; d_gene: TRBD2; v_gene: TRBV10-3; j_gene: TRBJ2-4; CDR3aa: CAISPAQIRLAGGSENIQYF; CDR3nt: TGTGCCATCAGTCCAGCCCAAATAAGACTAGCGGGAGGCAGTGAAAACATTCAGTACTTC
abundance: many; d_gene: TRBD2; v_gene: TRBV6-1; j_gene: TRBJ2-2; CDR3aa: CASSRLAGGNTGELFF; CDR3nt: TGTGCCAGCAGTCGTCTAGCGGGAGGGAACACCGGGGAGCTGTTTTTT